The 27 T cell receptor beta chains below were found in one sample sequenced in a study of cytomegalovirus exposure and HLA in healthy donors. PCR employed 60 Vbeta and 13 Jbeta primers. Produced via immunoSEQ multiplex PCR; TCRdb's table is partial and in-frame only. Altogether about 100,000 clones are present, about 80% being singletons, with the ten largest covering around 7%. The sequencing input was PBMCs. The receptors were sampled from a man aged 30 to 39 in good health and CMV-seronegative.

This chain links TRBV7-6 with TRBJ2-7, with 7 bases matching TRBD1. CDR1 SGHVS and CDR2 FNYEAQ come from the germline V gene. The ends lost 3 bases at V and 3 bases at J; junction bases unmatched: 8. CDR3 length: 15 residues. The CDR3 DNA reads as TGTGCCAGCAGCTTGGGTTATGGACAGGTCTACGAGCAGTACTTC. This sequence encodes CASSLGYGQVYEQYF.

The rearrangement uses TRBV7-8 and TRBJ1-1; D ambiguous. Germline assignment: CDR1 SGHVS and CDR2 FQNEAQ. Trimming cost V 5 bases and J 2 bases, with 12 bases left between them. The CDR3 spans 14 residues. DNA of the CDR3: TGTGCCAGCAGCCCCAGATCAGTTAACACTGAAGCTTTCTTT. Residues: CASSPRSVNTEAFF.

V gene TRBV4-1 combines with J gene TRBJ1-1; maybe TRBD1 (6 bases). CDR1 is MGHRA, CDR2 YSYEKL, per germline. V lost 7 bases and J lost 1, with 19 bases in between. CDR3 length equals 16 residues. The chain's CDR3 is CASTFLGGAGNTEAFF. Here the CDR3 DNA reads TGCGCCAGCACCTTCTTAGGGGGGGCTGGGAACACTGAAGCTTTCTTT.

DNA of the CDR3: TGCAGCGTGGTCGGGACAGGGAAGCCCTACGAGCAGTACTTC. Its translation: CSVVGTGKPYEQYF. The chain combines TRBV29-1 with TRBJ2-7; TRBD1 matches 9 bases. CDR1 SQVTM and CDR2 ANQGSEA come from the germline V gene. CDR3 length: 14 residues. The trim removed 6 bases at V and 2 bases at J, leaving 8 bases unmatched.

A few counts support this clone. The chain recombines TRBV4-3 with TRBJ1-1; D possibly corresponds to TRBD1 (6 bases). V was trimmed by 1 base and J by 5 bases, leaving 14 bases between them. Looked up from germline, CDR1 is LGHNA and CDR2 is YSLEER. This CDR3 comprises 15 residues. The CDR3 here is CASSQVPGVGTEAFF. CDR3 DNA sequence: TGCGCCAGCAGCCAAGTACCAGGGGTGGGAACTGAAGCTTTCTTT.

This chain uses TRBV6-5 with TRBJ2-2, with a possible D match to TRBD2 (5 bases). V shed 5 bases and J shed 10 bases, with 14 bases lying between them. CDR3 length: 13 residues. The V gene's germline CDR1 is MNHEY and CDR2 SVGAGI. The CDR3 spells CASSQWSGKELFF. CDR3 sequence (DNA): TGTGCCAGCAGTCAATGGAGCGGAAAGGAGCTGTTTTTT.

This chain joins TRBV9 and TRBJ1-5; TRBD1 agrees at 7 bases. Germline V CDR1 and CDR2: SGDLS, YYNGEE. V gave up 4 bases and J gave up 7 bases; unmatched junction bases: 8. CDR3 length: 14 residues. The CDR3 protein is CASSPHRGSQPQHF. Here the CDR3 DNA reads TGTGCCAGCAGCCCTCACAGGGGCTCGCAGCCCCAGCATTTT.

This clone came up a few times. The V gene is TRBV7-2, the J gene TRBJ1-1; D perhaps matches TRBD1 (5 bases). The germline V and J ends were trimmed by 1 base and 3 bases, with 12 bases remaining between them. The CDR3 consists of 15 residues. In germline, CDR1 is SGHTA, CDR2 FQGNSA. The CDR3 spells CASSLELGAHTEAFF. In DNA, the CDR3 is TGTGCCAGCAGCTTAGAACTTGGGGCGCACACTGAAGCTTTCTTT.

This clone came up once. This sequence joins TRBV6-6 and TRBJ2-3; 7 bases agree with TRBD1. There are 13 residues in the CDR3. With V trimmed by 2 bases and J by 4 bases, 0 bases remained unmatched. Germline loops: CDR1 MNHNY, CDR2 SVGAGI (reference sequence). For the CDR3, the DNA is TGTGCCAGCAGTTACACAGGGGCAGATACGCAGTATTTT. Translated: CASSYTGADTQYF.

The J gene is TRBJ1-5, the V gene TRBV7-2, with 8 bases matching TRBD1. Germline V lookup: CDR1 SGHTA, CDR2 FQGNSA. Germline trimming cut 7 bases from V and 4 bases from J; bases unmatched to any gene: 3. The CDR3 loop spans 13 amino acids. The CDR3 sequence: CASTTGGNQPQHF. As DNA, the CDR3 is TGTGCCAGCACAACAGGGGGTAATCAGCCCCAGCATTTT. The full variable domain, its missing parts supplied by reference TRBV7-2 and TRBJ1-5, is GAGVSQSPSNKVTEKGKDVELRCDPISGHTALYWYRQSLGQGLEFLIYFQGNSAPDKSGLPSDRFSAERTGGSVSTLTIQRTQQEDSAVYLCASTTGGNQPQHFGDGTRLSIL.

This chain connects TRBV10-3 to TRBJ1-1; TRBD1 matches at 7 bases. The CDR3 is 12 residues long. J lost 9 bases, V lost 3 bases, and 4 bases had no gene match. The germline CDR1 and CDR2 sequences are ENHRY and SYGVKD. Written as DNA, the CDR3 is TGTGCCATCAGTGACACGGGACAGAAAGCTTTCTTT. Translated, it gives CAISDTGQKAFF.

This clone showed up just a few times. In DNA form, the CDR3 reads TGTGCCATCAGTGAGTCTGTGGCAGGGGAGGGAGAAAAACTGTTTTTT. Translated: CAISESVAGEGEKLFF. This chain connects TRBV10-3 to TRBJ1-4, with D tentatively TRBD1 (6 bases). Germline lookup yields CDR1 ENHRY and CDR2 SYGVKD. Deletions cut 0 bases from V and 8 bases from J, with 16 bases between. CDR3 length: 16 residues.

This clone was detected only once. The CDR3 region is CAWSVGMGGSYGYTF. DNA for the CDR3: TGTGCCTGGAGTGTAGGTATGGGGGGTTCCTATGGCTACACCTTC. The rearrangement uses TRBV30 and TRBJ1-2; D is perhaps TRBD1 (5 bases). Deletions cut 0 bases from V and 4 bases from J, with 15 bases between. The germline CDR1 and CDR2 sequences are GTSNPN and SVGIG (reference sequence). CDR3 size: 15 residues.

The chain links TRBV19 to TRBJ2-7; 11 positions agree with TRBD1. J gave up 0 bases and V 5 bases, and 6 bases lay outside the gene matches. The CDR3 length is 16 residues. The germline V gene encodes CDR1 LNHDA and CDR2 SQIVND (reference sequence). Here the CDR3 DNA reads TGTGCCAGTAGTGCCGGACAGGGGGCTGCCTCCTACGAGCAGTACTTC. It is translated as CASSAGQGAASYEQYF. The full variable domain, rest sourced from reference TRBV19 and TRBJ2-7, is DGGITQSPKYLFRKEGQNVTLSCEQNLNHDAMYWYRQDPGQGLRLIYYSQIVNDFQKGDIAEGYSVSREKKESFPLTVTSAQKNPTAFYLCASSAGQGAASYEQYFGPGTRLTVT.

The chain combines TRBV15 with TRBJ2-5; TRBD1 is a possible D gene (6 bases). The CDR3 runs to 13 residues. Germline CDR1 reads LNHNV; CDR2 reads YYDKDF (reference sequence). Trimming removed 1 base at V and 4 bases at J, with 7 bases between. CDR3 loop: CATSRVTGETQYF. DNA for the CDR3: TGTGCCACCAGCAGAGTGACAGGAGAGACCCAGTACTTC.

The chain links TRBV30 to TRBJ1-2; 9 positions agree with TRBD1. The CDR3 consists of 11 residues. V lost 8 bases, J lost 7 bases, and 5 bases stayed unmatched. Germline V gene lookup returns CDR1 GTSNPN and CDR2 SVGIG (reference sequence). The CDR3 protein is CAEQGAFGYTF. CDR3 DNA: TGTGCCGAACAGGGGGCGTTTGGCTACACCTTC.

The DNA for the CDR3 is TGTGCCAGCCAGACAGGGAATAGCCATGGCTACACCTTC. It specifies CASQTGNSHGYTF. The chain combines TRBV6-5 with TRBJ1-2, with 7 positions matching TRBD1. The CDR3 has 13 amino acids. The ends lost 8 bases at V and 6 bases at J; junction bases unmatched: 9. The germline CDR1 and CDR2 sequences are MNHEY and SVGAGI.

The chain employs TRBV29-1 and TRBJ1-5; a possible D gene is TRBD1 (5 bases). Germline CDR1 and CDR2: SQVTM and ANQGSEA. The CDR3 totals 13 residues. V was clipped by 4 bases and J by 2 bases, with 9 bases between them. The CDR3 sequence: CSVGTGGNQPQHF. CDR3 nucleotides: TGCAGCGTTGGCACAGGTGGCAATCAGCCCCAGCATTTT. Complete variable domain (other parts from reference TRBV29-1 and TRBJ1-5): SAVISQKPSRDICQRGTSLTIQCQVDSQVTMMFWYRQQPGQSLTLIATANQGSEATYESGFVIDKFPISRPNLTFSTLTVSNMSPEDSSIYLCSVGTGGNQPQHFGDGTRLSIL.

The chain uses TRBV5-1 and TRBJ1-6, with 8 bases lining up with TRBD1. The CDR3 consists of 17 residues. Germline CDR1 SGHRS, CDR2 YFSETQ. V was pared by 0 bases and J by 7 bases, with 9 bases of the junction left unmatched. The CDR3 region has the DNA TGCGCCAGCAGCTTGGGAAGGGGCAGGGGGCCCAATTCACCCCTCCACTTT. Its protein is CASSLGRGRGPNSPLHF.

The chain joins TRBV7-2 to TRBJ1-5, with 7 bases identical to TRBD1. Germline CDR1 and CDR2: SGHTA and FQGNSA. Trimming cost V 5 bases and J 6 bases; bases outside gene matches: 7. The length of the CDR3 is 14 residues. The CDR3 DNA reads TGTGCCAGCAGCACCCGACAGGGAAGTCAGCCCCAGCATTTT. It is translated as CASSTRQGSQPQHF.

The chain recombines TRBV5-1 with TRBJ2-1; 7 bases are shared with TRBD2. In germline, CDR1 is SGHRS, CDR2 YFSETQ. The CDR3 length is 16 residues. V lost 4 bases, J lost 2 bases, and 9 bases stayed unmatched. The CDR3 sequence: CASSPQARETYNEQFF. The CDR3 DNA follows: TGCGCCAGCAGCCCCCAGGCGCGGGAGACCTACAATGAGCAGTTCTTC.

This clone was seen more than once but under ten times. In nucleotides, the CDR3 is TGTGCCAGCATTACTCCAGGGGGCACTGAAGCTTTCTTT. Translated: CASITPGGTEAFF. V is TRBV2 and J is TRBJ1-1; 7 positions agree with TRBD1. Germline V gene data show CDR1 as SNHLY and CDR2 as FYNNEI. V shed 7 bases and J 4 bases; nucleotides not matched to a gene: 6. The CDR3 extends over 13 amino acids.

The gene calls are TRBV2 and TRBJ2-7, with a tentative D call TRBD2 (6 bases). Trimming stripped 6 bases from V and 6 bases from J, with 18 bases between. CDR1 is SNHLY, CDR2 FYNNEI, per germline. CDR3 length: 14 residues. The CDR3 DNA sequence: TGTGCCAGCAGAGACACCGGCGGGGTGGGCGAGCAGTACTTC. This encodes CASRDTGGVGEQYF.

The chain carries TRBV19 and TRBJ2-1, with 10 nucleotides matching TRBD1. Germline V gene lookup returns CDR1 LNHDA and CDR2 SQIVND (reference sequence). CDR3 length equals 17 residues. The V gene end was trimmed by 5 bases and the J gene end by 1 base; junction bases not matched to a gene: 8. CDR3 in DNA: TGTGCCAGTAGTTTCCGGGACAGGGGTGGGTCCTACAATGAGCAGTTCTTC. As protein: CASSFRDRGGSYNEQFF.

This clone came up a few times. This chain links TRBV6-1 with TRBJ2-2; 12 positions agree with TRBD2. The CDR3 spans 15 residues. Germline V CDR1 and CDR2: MNHNS, SASEGT. V shed 4 bases and J 6 bases; nucleotides not matched to a gene: 3. The CDR3 protein is CASSGLAGAAGELFF. CDR3 nucleotide sequence: TGTGCCAGCAGTGGACTAGCGGGAGCAGCCGGGGAGCTGTTTTTT.

The rearrangement joins TRBV30 to TRBJ2-3, with 11 bases lining up with TRBD2. CDR1 and CDR2 (germline): GTSNPN, SVGIG (reference sequence). V was clipped by 0 bases and J by 0 bases; unmatched bases: 2. This CDR3 region has 16 residues. DNA for the CDR3: TGTGCCTGGAGTGTCCTAGCGGGGGGTAGCACAGATACGCAGTATTTT. Translating gives CAWSVLAGGSTDTQYF.

V and J are TRBV5-1 and TRBJ2-1; 9 nucleotides line up with TRBD2. Losses at the gene ends were 4 bases for V and 0 bases for J; bases not matched to a gene: 14. Germline V gene data show CDR1 as SGHRS and CDR2 as YFSETQ. The CDR3 is 19 residues long. This CDR3 reads CASSPRVAGGIPSYNEQFF. The CDR3 nucleotides read TGCGCCAGCAGCCCGAGGGTTGCGGGGGGGATTCCCTCCTACAATGAGCAGTTCTTC.